Here is one T cell receptor (beta chain) with its context. The sample is drawn from a study of identical twins. There are 15 residues in the CDR3. V was pared by 2 bases and J by 7 bases, with 18 bases between. TCRdb passed the 5' RACE reads through MiXCR, listing each CDR3 protein once. The table includes 550,000 to 800,000 distinct CDR3 sequences, around 7.5% detected once. The same sample was also used in a study of yellow fever vaccine responses in identical twins.

Sequenced sample: PBMCs. The chain employs TRBV12-3 or TRBV12-4 and TRBJ2-7; D is unclear. This clonotype originated in a woman aged 18-29 years in good health. The CDR3 DNA is TGTGCCAGCAGTTTACAATCGGTTCTAAAAACGGAGCAGTACTTC. It translates to CASSLQSVLKTEQYF.